Presented here are 5 T cell receptor beta chains from one specimen sequenced in a study of T-cell memory formation after mild COVID-19. TCRdb fed the 5' RACE reads into MiXCR, producing one record per CDR3 protein. The sample has roughly 100,000 distinct CDR3 sequences; approximately 13% are singletons. Sequencing was done on a sample of PBMCs or a T cell subset sorted from them (not recorded which). Source of these receptors: an adult woman who had mild COVID-19 (a few samples of this study predate the infection). Cell type and time point are not known.

This clonotype was counted only a few times. The rearrangement links TRBV20-1 to TRBJ2-7; 7 bases are a match to TRBD1. There are 14 residues in the CDR3. J was trimmed by 4 bases and V by 1 base; bases with no gene match: 7. CDR1 is DFQATT, CDR2 SNEGSKA, per germline (reference sequence). The chain's CDR3 is CSARVRGNPYEQYF. The CDR3 coding sequence is TGCAGTGCTAGAGTCAGGGGGAACCCTTACGAGCAGTACTTC.

This clonotype was detected only a few times. The chain employs TRBV5-5 and TRBJ2-3; D is tentatively TRBD1 or TRBD2 (5 bases each). V dropped 4 bases and J dropped 5 bases, with 14 bases sitting between them. This CDR3 region has 14 residues. Germline CDR1 SGHKS, CDR2 YYEKEE (reference sequence). In nucleotides, the CDR3 is TGTGCCAGCAGCCTGGGAGAGGGGCAAGATACGCAGTATTTT. This translates into CASSLGEGQDTQYF.

On this clonotype: Germline is not matched at one junction end, which may reflect a read error. The V gene is TRBV7-7, the J gene TRBJ2-3; D is undetermined. The CDR3 extends over 15 amino acids. Germline lookup yields CDR1 SSHAT and CDR2 FNYEAQ (reference sequence). CDR3 region: CASSLSAPGTDTQYF. DNA for the CDR3: TGTGCTAGCAGCTTATCGGCCCCTGGGACAGATACGCAGTATTTT. The variable domain in full, with the rest retrieved from reference TRBV7-7 and TRBJ2-3, is GAGVSQSPRYKVTKRGQDVTLRCDPISSHATLYWYQQALGQGPEFLTYFNYEAQPDKSGLPSDRFSAERPEGSISTLTIQRTEQRDSAMYRCASSLSAPGTDTQYFGPGTRLTVL.

CDR3 sequence reads: CASSLPNTDTQYF. In DNA form, the CDR3 reads TGTGCCAGCAGTTTACCCAACACAGATACGCAGTATTTT. The chain recombines TRBV12-3 or TRBV12-4 with TRBJ2-3; the D is unclear. Trimming took off 2 bases at V and 2 bases at J, with 5 bases between the two ends. This CDR3 comprises 13 residues.

The rearrangement uses TRBV20-1 and TRBJ1-1, with D hard to call. The germline V gene has CDR1 DFQATT and CDR2 SNEGSKA (reference sequence). The CDR3 is 13 residues long. The V end lost 4 bases, the J end lost 10 bases, and 19 bases lay between the germline ends. The CDR3 DNA reads as TGCAGTGCTATCGACCCAGAGAAAGGGAGAGCTTTCTTT. Translation gives CSAIDPEKGRAFF.